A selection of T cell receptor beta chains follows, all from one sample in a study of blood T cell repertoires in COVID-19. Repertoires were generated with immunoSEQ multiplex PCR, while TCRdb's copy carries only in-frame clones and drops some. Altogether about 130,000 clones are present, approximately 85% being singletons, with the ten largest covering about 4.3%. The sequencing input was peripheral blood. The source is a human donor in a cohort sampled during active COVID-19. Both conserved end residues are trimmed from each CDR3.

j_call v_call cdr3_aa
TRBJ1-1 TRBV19 ASTSQGYTEAF
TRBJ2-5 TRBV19 ASSIAGGWETQY
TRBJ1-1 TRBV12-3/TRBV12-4 ASSLRGVTEAF
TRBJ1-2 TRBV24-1 ATRGGQGNNYGYT
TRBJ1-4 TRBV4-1 ASSTGTGGGEKLF
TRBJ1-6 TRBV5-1 ASSLQGGPENSPLH
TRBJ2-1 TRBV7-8 ASSLGITGSNEQF
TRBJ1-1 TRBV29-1 SGKRHGQAPRRNTEAF
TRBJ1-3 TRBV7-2 ASSLGTGLRDTIY
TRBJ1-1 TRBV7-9 ASTVSMNTEAF
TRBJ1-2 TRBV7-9 ASSPERNYGYT
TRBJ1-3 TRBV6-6 ASSQTGSGNTIY
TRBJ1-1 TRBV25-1 ASSSRTGVSEAF
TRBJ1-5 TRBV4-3 ASSQDPGTPNQPQH
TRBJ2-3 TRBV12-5 ASVGLQGADTQY
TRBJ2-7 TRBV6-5 ASGSRTSYEQY
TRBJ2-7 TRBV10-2 ASSETRQGAVQY
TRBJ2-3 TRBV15 ATSRDLMGATDTQY
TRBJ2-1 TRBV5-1 ASSLGDRLAGHNEQF
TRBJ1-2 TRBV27 ASSPDRGGYT
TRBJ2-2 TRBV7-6 ASSRRRDSTGELF
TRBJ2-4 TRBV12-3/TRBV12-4 ASSVEAKNIQY
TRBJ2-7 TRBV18 ASSPGTGSYEQY
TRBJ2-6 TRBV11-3 ASSEVALSGANVLT
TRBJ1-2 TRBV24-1 ATSSGGNYGYT